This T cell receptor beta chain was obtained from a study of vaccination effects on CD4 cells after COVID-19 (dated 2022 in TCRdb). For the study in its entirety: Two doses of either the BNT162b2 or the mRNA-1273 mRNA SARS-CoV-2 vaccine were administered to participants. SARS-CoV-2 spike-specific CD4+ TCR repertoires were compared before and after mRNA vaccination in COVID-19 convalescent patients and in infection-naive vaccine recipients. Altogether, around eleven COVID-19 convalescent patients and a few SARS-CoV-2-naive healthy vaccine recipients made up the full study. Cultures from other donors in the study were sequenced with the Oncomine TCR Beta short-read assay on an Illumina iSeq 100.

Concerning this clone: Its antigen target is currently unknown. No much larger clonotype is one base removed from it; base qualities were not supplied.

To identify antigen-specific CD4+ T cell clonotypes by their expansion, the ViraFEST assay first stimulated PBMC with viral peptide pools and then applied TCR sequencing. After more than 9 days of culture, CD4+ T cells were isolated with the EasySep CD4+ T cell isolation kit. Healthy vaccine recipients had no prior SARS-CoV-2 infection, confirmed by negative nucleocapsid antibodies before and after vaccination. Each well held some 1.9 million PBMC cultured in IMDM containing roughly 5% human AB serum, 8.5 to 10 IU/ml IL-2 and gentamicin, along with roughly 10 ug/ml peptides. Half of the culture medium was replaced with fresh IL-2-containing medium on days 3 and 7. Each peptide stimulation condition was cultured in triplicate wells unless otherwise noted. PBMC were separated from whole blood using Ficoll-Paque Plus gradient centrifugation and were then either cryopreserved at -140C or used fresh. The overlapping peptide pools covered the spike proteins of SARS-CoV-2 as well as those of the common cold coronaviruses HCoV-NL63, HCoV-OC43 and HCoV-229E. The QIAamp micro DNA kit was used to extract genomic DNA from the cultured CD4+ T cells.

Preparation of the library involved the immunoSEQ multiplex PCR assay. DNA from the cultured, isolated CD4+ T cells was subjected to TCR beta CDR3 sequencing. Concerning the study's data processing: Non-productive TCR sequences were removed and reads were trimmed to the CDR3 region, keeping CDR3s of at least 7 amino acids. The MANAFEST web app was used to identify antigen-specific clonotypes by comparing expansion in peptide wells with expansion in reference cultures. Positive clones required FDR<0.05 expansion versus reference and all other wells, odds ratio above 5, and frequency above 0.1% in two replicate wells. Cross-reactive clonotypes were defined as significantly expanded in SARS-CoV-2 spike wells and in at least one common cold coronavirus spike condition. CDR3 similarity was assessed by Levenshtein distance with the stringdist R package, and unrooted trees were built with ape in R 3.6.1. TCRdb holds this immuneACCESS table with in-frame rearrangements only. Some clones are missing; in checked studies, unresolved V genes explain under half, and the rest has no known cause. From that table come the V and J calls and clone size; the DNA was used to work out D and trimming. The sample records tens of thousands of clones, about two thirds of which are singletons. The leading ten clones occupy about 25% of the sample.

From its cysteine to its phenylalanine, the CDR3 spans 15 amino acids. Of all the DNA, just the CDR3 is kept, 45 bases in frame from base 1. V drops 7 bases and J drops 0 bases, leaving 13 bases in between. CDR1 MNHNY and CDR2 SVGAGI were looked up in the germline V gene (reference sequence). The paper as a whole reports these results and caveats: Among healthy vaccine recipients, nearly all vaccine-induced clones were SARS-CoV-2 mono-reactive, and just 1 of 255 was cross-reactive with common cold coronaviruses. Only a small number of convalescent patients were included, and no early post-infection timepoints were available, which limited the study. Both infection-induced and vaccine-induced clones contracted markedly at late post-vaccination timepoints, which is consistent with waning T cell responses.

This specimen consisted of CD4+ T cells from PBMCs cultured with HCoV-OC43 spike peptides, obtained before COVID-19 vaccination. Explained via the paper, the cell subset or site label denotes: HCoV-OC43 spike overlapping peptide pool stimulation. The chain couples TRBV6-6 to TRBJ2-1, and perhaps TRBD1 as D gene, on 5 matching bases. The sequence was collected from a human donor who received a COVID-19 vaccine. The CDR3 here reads CASTPRQSSYNEQFF. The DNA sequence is TGTGCCAGCACCCCAAGACAGAGCTCCTACAATGAGCAGTTCTTC.